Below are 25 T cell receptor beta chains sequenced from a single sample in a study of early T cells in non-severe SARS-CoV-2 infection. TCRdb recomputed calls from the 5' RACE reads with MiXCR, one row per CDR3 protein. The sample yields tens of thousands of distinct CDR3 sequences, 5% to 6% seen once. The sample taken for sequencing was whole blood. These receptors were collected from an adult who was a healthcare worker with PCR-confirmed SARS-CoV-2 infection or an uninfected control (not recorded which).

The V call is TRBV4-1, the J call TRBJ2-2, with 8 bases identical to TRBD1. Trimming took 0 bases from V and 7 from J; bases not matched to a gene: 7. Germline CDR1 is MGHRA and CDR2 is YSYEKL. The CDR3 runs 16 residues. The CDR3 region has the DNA TGCGCCAGCAGCCAAGATCACTGGACAGGGAACGGGGAGCTGTTTTTT. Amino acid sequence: CASSQDHWTGNGELFF.

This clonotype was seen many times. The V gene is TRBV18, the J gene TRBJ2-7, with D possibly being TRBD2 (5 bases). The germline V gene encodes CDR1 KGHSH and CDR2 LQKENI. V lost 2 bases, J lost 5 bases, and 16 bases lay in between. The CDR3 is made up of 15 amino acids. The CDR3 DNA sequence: TGTGCCAGCTCACCAGGTACGGGATCCGGACACGAGCAGTACTTC. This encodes CASSPGTGSGHEQYF.

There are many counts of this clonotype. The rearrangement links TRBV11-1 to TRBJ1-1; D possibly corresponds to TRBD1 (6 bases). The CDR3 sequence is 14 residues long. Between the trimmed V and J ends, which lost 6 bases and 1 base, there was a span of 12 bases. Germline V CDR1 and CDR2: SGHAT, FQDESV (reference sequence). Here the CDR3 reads CASSGGLRNTEAFF. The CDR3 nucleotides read TGTGCCAGCAGTGGGGGGCTGAGGAACACTGAAGCTTTCTTT.

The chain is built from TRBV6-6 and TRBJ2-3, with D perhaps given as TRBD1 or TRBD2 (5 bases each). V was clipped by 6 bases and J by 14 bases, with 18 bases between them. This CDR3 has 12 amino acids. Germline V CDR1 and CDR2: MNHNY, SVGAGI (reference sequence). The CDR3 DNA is TGTGCCAGCAGCTGGGACCCCTCGAGCTGGTATTTT. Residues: CASSWDPSSWYF.

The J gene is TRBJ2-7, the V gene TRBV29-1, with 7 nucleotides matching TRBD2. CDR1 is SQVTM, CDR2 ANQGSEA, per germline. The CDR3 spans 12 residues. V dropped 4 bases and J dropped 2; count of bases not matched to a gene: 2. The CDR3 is CSVGEGPYEQYF. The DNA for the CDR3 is TGCAGCGTTGGGGAGGGACCCTACGAGCAGTACTTC.

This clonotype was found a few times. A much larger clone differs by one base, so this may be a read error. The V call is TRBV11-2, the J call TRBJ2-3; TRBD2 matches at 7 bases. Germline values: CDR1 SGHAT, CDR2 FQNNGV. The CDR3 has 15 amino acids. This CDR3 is CVSSLEGAGADTQYF. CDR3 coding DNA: TGTGTCAGCAGCTTAGAGGGTGCGGGAGCGGATACGCAGTATTTT.

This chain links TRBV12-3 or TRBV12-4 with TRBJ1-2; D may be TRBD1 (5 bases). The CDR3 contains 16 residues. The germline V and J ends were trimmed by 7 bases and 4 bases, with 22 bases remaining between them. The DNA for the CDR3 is TGTGCCAGCACCCACTCCTTATCGGGACGGACCTATGGCTACACCTTC. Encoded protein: CASTHSLSGRTYGYTF.

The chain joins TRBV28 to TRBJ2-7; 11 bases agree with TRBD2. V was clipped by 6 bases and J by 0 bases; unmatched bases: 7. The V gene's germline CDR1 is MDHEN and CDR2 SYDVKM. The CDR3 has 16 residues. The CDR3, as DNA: TGTGCCAGCAGATCACTAGCGGGAGCTACCTCCTACGAGCAGTACTTC. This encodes CASRSLAGATSYEQYF.

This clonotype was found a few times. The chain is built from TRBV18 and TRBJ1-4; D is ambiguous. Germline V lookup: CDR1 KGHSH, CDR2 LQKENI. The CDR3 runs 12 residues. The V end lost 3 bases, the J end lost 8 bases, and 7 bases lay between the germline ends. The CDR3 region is CASSPRGEKLFF. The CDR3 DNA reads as TGTGCCAGCTCACCGAGAGGGGAAAAACTGTTTTTT. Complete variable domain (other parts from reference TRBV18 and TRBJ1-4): NAGVMQNPRHLVRRRGQEARLRCSPMKGHSHVYWYRQLPEEGLKFMVYLQKENIIDESGMPKERFSAEFPKEGPSILRIQQVVRGDSAAYFCASSPRGEKLFFGSGTQLSVL.

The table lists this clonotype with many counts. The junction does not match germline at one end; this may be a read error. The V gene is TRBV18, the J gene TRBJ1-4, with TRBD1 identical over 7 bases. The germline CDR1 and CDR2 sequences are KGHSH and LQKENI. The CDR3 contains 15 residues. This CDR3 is CASSLHTGEGEKLFF. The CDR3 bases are TGCGCCAGCTCACTCCACACAGGGGAAGGAGAAAAACTGTTTTTT.

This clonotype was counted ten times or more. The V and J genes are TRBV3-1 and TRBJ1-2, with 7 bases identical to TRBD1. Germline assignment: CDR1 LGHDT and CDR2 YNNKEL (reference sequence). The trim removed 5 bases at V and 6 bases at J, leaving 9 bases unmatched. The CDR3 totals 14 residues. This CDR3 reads CASSSLQGQDGYTF. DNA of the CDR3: TGTGCCAGCAGCTCACTACAGGGGCAGGATGGCTACACCTTC.

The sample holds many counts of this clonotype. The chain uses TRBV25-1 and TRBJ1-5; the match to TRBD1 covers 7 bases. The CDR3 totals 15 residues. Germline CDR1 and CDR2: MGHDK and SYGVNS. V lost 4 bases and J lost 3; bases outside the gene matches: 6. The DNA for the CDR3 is TGTGCCAGCAGTGCCAAAGGACAGGACAATCAGCCCCAGCATTTT. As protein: CASSAKGQDNQPQHF.

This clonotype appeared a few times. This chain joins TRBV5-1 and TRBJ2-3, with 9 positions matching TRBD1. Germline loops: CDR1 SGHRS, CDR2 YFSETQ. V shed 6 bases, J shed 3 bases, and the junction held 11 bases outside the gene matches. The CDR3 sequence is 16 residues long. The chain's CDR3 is CASTTAGGQGTDTQYF. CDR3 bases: TGCGCCAGCACCACCGCCGGGGGACAGGGTACAGATACGCAGTATTTT.

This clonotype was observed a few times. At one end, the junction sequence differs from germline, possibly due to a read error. The DNA for the CDR3 is TGCGCCAGCAGCCAAGAGGCGGCTAGCGGGATCAATGAGCGGTTCTTC. This codes for CASSQEAASGINERFF. This chain connects TRBV4-1 to TRBJ2-1; TRBD2 matches at 9 bases. Germline values: CDR1 MGHRA, CDR2 YSYEKL. The CDR3 has 16 amino acids.

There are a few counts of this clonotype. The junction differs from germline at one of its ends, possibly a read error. The CDR3 protein is CASRPNGPPPIF. The CDR3, as DNA: TGTGCCAGCAGACCTAACGGACCTCCCCCGATCTTC. The chain employs TRBV7-9 and TRBJ2-1, with no clear D. CDR1 is SEHNR and CDR2 is FQNEAQ in the germline V gene (reference sequence). The length of the CDR3 is 12 residues.

The CDR3 DNA sequence: TGCGCCAGCAGCCGGAAGGGACAGCAAGAGACCCAGTACTTC. This gives the protein CASSRKGQQETQYF. The genes are TRBV5-1 and TRBJ2-5; 7 bases map to TRBD1. Germline V gene sequence: CDR1 SGHRS, CDR2 YFSETQ. The J segment lost 2 bases and the V segment lost 4 bases, leaving 5 bases of the junction unmatched. This CDR3 is built from 14 residues.

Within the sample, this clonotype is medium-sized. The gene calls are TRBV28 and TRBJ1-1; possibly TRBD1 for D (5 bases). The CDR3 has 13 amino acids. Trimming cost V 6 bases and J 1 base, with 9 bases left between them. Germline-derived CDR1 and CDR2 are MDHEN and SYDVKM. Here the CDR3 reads CASSLGQNTEAFF. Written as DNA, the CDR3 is TGTGCCAGCAGCCTAGGACAGAACACTGAAGCTTTCTTT.

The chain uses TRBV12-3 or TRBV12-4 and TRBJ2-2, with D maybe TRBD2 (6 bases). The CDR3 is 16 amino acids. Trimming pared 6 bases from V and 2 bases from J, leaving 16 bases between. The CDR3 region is CASSRRVGGNTGELFF. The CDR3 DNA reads TGTGCCAGCAGCCGGAGGGTGGGAGGCAACACCGGGGAGCTGTTTTTT.

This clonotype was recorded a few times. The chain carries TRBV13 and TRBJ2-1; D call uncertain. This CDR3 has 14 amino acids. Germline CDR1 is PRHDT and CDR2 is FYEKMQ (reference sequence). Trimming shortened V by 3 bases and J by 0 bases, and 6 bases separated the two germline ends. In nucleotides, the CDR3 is TGTGCCAGCAGCTTGGGTCACTCCTACAATGAGCAGTTCTTC. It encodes CASSLGHSYNEQFF.

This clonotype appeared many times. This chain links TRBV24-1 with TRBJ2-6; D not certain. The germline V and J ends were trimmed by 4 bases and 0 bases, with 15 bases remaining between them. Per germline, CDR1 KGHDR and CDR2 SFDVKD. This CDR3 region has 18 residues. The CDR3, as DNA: TGTGCCACCAGTGAACCTCCGAGACGTGGCTCTGGGGCCAACGTCCTGACTTTC. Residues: CATSEPPRRGSGANVLTF.

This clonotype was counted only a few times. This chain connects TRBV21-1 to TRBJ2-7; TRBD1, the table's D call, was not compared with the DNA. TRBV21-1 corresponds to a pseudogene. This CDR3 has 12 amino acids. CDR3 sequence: CASSKSGGEQYF. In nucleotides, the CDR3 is TGTGCCAGCAGCAAGTCCGGGGGCGAGCAGTACTTC.

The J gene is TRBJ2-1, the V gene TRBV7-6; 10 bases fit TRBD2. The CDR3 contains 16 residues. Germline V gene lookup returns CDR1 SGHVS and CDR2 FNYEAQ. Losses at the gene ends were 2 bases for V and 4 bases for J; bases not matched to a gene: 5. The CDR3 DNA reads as TGTGCCAGCAGCTTAACCCCGGGACTAGCGTACAATGAGCAGTTCTTC. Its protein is CASSLTPGLAYNEQFF.

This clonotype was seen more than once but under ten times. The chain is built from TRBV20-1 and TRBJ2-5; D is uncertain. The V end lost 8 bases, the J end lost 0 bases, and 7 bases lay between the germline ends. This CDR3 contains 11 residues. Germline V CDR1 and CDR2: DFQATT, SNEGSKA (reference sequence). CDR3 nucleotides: TGCAGTCCCGAGTACCAAGAGACCCAGTACTTC. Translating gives CSPEYQETQYF.

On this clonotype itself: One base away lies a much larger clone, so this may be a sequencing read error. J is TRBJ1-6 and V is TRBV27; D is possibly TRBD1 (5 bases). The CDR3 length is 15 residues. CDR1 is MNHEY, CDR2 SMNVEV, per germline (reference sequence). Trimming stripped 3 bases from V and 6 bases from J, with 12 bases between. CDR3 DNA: TGTGCCAGCAGTTTGGACAAGGGGCGTAATTCACCCCTCCACTTT. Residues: CASSLDKGRNSPLHF.

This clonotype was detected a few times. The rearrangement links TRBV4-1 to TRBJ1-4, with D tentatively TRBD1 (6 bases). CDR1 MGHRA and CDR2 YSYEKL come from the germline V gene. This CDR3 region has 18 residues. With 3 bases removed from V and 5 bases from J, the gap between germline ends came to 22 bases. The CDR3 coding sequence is TGCGCCAGCAGCCATCAGAAAGGGGGTGTCGGATGGAATGAAAAACTGTTTTTT. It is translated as CASSHQKGGVGWNEKLFF.